This TCR beta chain was recorded in a study of blood T cells in healthy people across ages. PCR was performed a second time for about 7 to 12 cycles using a sample-barcoded 5' primer and a J-beta primer mix. Samples each returned at least 3 million CDR3-containing paired-end reads. TCRdb fed the 5' RACE reads into MiXCR, producing one record per CDR3 protein. The repertoire has 1.5 million to 2 million distinct CDR3 sequences, 30% to 40% of them found once; the top ten carry under 30%. Each sample had at least 6 million PBMCs isolated. Per individual sample, total RNA of at least 6 micrograms was extracted. Concerning this clonotype itself: Its antigen is as yet unknown.

The study, taken as a whole, reports: In older individuals, TCR beta diversity per million T cells was lower, falling roughly linearly with age.

Per the germline V gene, CDR1 is SQVTM and CDR2 is ANQGSEA. The CDR3 length is 16 residues. J gave up 7 bases and V 2 bases, and 13 bases lay outside the gene matches. This clonotype was sampled from a human donor in good health. Input material: blood. This rearrangement joins TRBV29-1 to TRBJ2-7; 11 bases align to TRBD2. The CDR3 region has the DNA TGCAGCGTTGAAAAGACTAGCGGGGACTACTACGCTGAGCAGTACTTC. It specifies CSVEKTSGDYYAEQYF.